This T cell receptor (beta chain) was captured by sequencing in a study of cytotoxic CD8 clonotypes in ibrutinib-treated CLL. Study information: The study recorded mean values of approximately 260,000 productive templates and approximately 90,000 productive rearrangements per sample.

A remark on this clone: The antigen is unknown.

Study-level results: The study found public clonotypes uncommon, contracting or stable on treatment. Upon ibrutinib response clonality rose, and upon progression it fell back toward baseline.

Assay: immunoSEQ multiplex PCR; the TCRdb copy retains only in-frame clones and omits some. Here the sample spans roughly 200,000 clones, about 75% being singletons. CDR1 and CDR2 (germline): LGHNA, YNFKEQ. The CDR3 sequence is 14 residues long. Trimming pared 3 bases from V and 5 bases from J, leaving 10 bases between. This receptor was obtained from a human donor with chronic lymphocytic leukemia. The sample in question was PBMCs, obtained after 12 months of ibrutinib treatment. V usage is TRBV4-2 and J usage is TRBJ1-4; D possibly corresponds to TRBD1 (5 bases). CDR3 DNA sequence: TGTGCCAGCAGCCAGGGGGTGGGGAATGAAAAACTGTTTTTT. Amino acid sequence: CASSQGVGNEKLFF.